Following are 20 T cell receptor beta chains from one sample sequenced in a study of T cell responses to AZD1222 COVID-19 vaccine. TCRdb keeps only in-frame clones here, not all; method: immunoSEQ multiplex PCR. The sample has more than 100,000 clones, 88% seen once. This specimen was peripheral blood, taken on day 0 of AZD1222 vaccination. These receptors all stem from an adult in good health.

The rearrangement joins TRBV11-2 to TRBJ1-3; the D is unclear. Trimming removed 0 bases at V and 4 bases at J, with 7 bases between. This CDR3 region has 14 residues. The germline gives CDR1 SGHAT, CDR2 FQNNGV. In DNA, the CDR3 is TGTGCCAGCAGCTTAGAGAGAGGGGGAAACACCATATATTTT. It codes for CASSLERGGNTIYF. Full variable domain (remainder filled in from reference TRBV11-2 and TRBJ1-3): EAGVAQSPRYKIIEKRQSVAFWCNPISGHATLYWYQQILGQGPKLLIQFQNNGVVDDSQLPKDRFSAERLKGVDSTLKIQPAKLEDSAVYLCASSLERGGNTIYFGEGSWLTVV.

The chain is built from TRBV12-3 or TRBV12-4 and TRBJ1-1, with D maybe TRBD1 (5 bases). The CDR3 has 13 residues. V was clipped by 4 bases and J by 4 bases, with 10 bases between them. CDR3 residues: CASSYLGGTEAFF. In nucleotides, the CDR3 is TGTGCCAGCAGTTATCTCGGGGGCACTGAAGCTTTCTTT.

The chain uses TRBV28 and TRBJ2-1, with TRBD1 matching over 10 bases. The CDR3 extends over 17 amino acids. With 8 bases clipped from V and 1 base from J, the junction kept 11 bases outside the gene matches. In germline, CDR1 is MDHEN, CDR2 SYDVKM. The CDR3 nucleotides are TGTGCCAGCGAATCCACAGGACAGGGGGGTTCCTACAATGAGCAGTTCTTC. Encoded protein: CASESTGQGGSYNEQFF.

The V gene is TRBV5-1, the J gene TRBJ1-2; D is unresolved. The CDR3 has 16 amino acids. Per the germline V gene, CDR1 is SGHRS and CDR2 is YFSETQ. V gave up 5 bases and J gave up 6 bases, with 23 bases separating them. The CDR3 loop is CASRSGRRGQVDGYTF. CDR3 DNA: TGCGCCAGCAGATCCGGCCGGAGAGGGCAGGTAGATGGCTACACCTTC.

V gene TRBV19 combines with J gene TRBJ2-1; 12 bases line up with TRBD1. Germline values: CDR1 LNHDA, CDR2 SQIVND (reference sequence). This CDR3 has 17 residues. Unmatched junction bases numbered 3, after V lost 0 bases and J lost 3 bases. CDR3 sequence: CASSIDGTGGFYNEQFF. CDR3 nucleotide sequence: TGTGCCAGTAGTATAGACGGGACAGGGGGCTTCTACAATGAGCAGTTCTTC.

This clone appeared a single time. The chain has TRBV7-2 and TRBJ2-7, with 10 positions matching TRBD2. The length of the CDR3 is 15 residues. V lost 5 bases and J lost 3; bases outside the gene matches: 7. Germline-derived CDR1 and CDR2 are SGHTA and FQGNSA. CDR3 DNA sequence: TGTGCCAGCAGCGTAAGCGGGAGGGCCCACTACGAGCAGTACTTC. It specifies CASSVSGRAHYEQYF.

On this clone: The sample contains more than one DNA sequence encoding this CDR3. The rearrangement uses TRBV5-1 and TRBJ2-3, with a weak D call TRBD1 (5 bases). The CDR3 consists of 15 residues. V was cut by 2 bases and J by 3 bases, with 13 bases left in between. The germline gives CDR1 SGHRS, CDR2 YFSETQ. CDR3 bases: TGCGCCAGCAGCTTAGGTCAGGGCTCTACAGATACGCAGTATTTT. Amino acids: CASSLGQGSTDTQYF. Looking up the rest from reference TRBV5-1 and TRBJ2-3 gives the full variable domain: KAGVTQTPRYLIKTRGQQVTLSCSPISGHRSVSWYQQTPGQGLQFLFEYFSETQRNKGNFPGRFSGRQFSNSRSEMNVSTLELGDSALYLCASSLGQGSTDTQYFGPGTRLTVL.

The V call is TRBV18, the J call TRBJ1-5, with 7 positions matching TRBD1. The CDR3 has 17 amino acids. The germline CDR1 and CDR2 sequences are KGHSH and LQKENI. The junction had 13 bases not matched to a gene; V was cut back by 4 bases and J by 4 bases. CDR3 nucleotides: TGTGCCAGCTCACTAATCACAGGGGATGGTGGGAATCAGCCCCAGCATTTT. It encodes CASSLITGDGGNQPQHF.

This clone has just one count. This sequence joins TRBV14 and TRBJ2-3; TRBD2 matches 9 bases. The V gene's germline CDR1 is SGHDN and CDR2 FVKESK. The CDR3 consists of 14 residues. The V and J ends lost 6 bases and 8 bases, in that order; junction bases with no gene match: 9. In DNA form, the CDR3 reads TGTGCCAGCAGAGATAGCGGGGGCGTGAGTACGCAGTATTTT. This codes for CASRDSGGVSTQYF.

This chain joins TRBV6-5 and TRBJ2-7; 10 bases map to TRBD2. After removal of 2 bases from V and 5 bases from J, the junction contained 9 bases not matched to a gene. Germline assignment: CDR1 MNHEY and CDR2 SVGAGI. The CDR3 has 16 residues. CDR3 in amino acids: CASSYVRASGSHEQYF. For the CDR3, the DNA is TGTGCCAGCAGTTACGTCAGGGCTAGCGGGAGTCACGAGCAGTACTTC.

This chain links TRBV28 with TRBJ1-5, with a weak D call TRBD1 (5 bases). This CDR3 has 14 amino acids. Germline values: CDR1 MDHEN, CDR2 SYDVKM. Trimming stripped 4 bases from V and 1 base from J, with 8 bases between. This chain's CDR3 is CASSSGGSNQPQHF. The DNA of the CDR3 is TGTGCCAGCAGTTCCGGGGGAAGCAATCAGCCCCAGCATTTT.

There are a few counts of this clone. The V and J genes are TRBV6-2 or TRBV6-3 and TRBJ1-5; tentatively, D is TRBD1 (5 bases). The V gene lost 4 bases and the J gene lost 3 bases, with 10 bases spanning the gap. Germline V CDR1 and CDR2: MNHEY, SVGEGT. The length of the CDR3 is 14 residues. CDR3 protein: CASSFHRFNQPQHF. The CDR3 nucleotides read TGTGCCAGCAGTTTCCACAGGTTCAATCAGCCCCAGCATTTT.

The chain uses TRBV3-1 (or the pseudogene TRBV3-2) and TRBJ1-2; perhaps TRBD1 as D (5 bases). Trimming removed 4 bases from V and 2 bases from J, with 14 bases in between. The CDR3 length is 15 residues. The germline CDR1 and CDR2 sequences are LGHDT and YNNKEL (reference sequence). The CDR3 coding sequence is TGTGCCAGCAGCCCCCCCAGCAGGGAAAACTATGGCTACACCTTC. It codes for CASSPPSRENYGYTF.

The chain recombines TRBV30 with TRBJ1-6; D is possibly TRBD1 (6 bases). Germline lookup yields CDR1 GTSNPN and CDR2 SVGIG (reference sequence). The CDR3 covers 14 residues. V dropped 5 bases and J dropped 5 bases, with 13 bases sitting between them. The CDR3: CAWGGQADNSPLHF. CDR3 DNA: TGTGCCTGGGGGGGGCAGGCGGATAATTCACCCCTCCACTTT.

V usage is TRBV7-3 and J usage is TRBJ2-3; possible D gene TRBD2, 6 bases. This CDR3 is 15 amino acids long. Per the germline V gene, CDR1 is SGHTA and CDR2 is FQGTGA. Trimming stripped 5 bases from V and 0 bases from J, with 12 bases between. CDR3 sequence reads: CASSGSGTSTDTQYF. In nucleotides, the CDR3 is TGTGCCAGCAGCGGTTCCGGGACTAGCACAGATACGCAGTATTTT.

This chain links TRBV11-2 with TRBJ1-2; 7 bases match TRBD1. The CDR3 spans 14 residues. Germline V CDR1 and CDR2: SGHAT, FQNNGV. J gave up 3 bases and V 5 bases, and 6 bases lay outside the gene matches. The chain's CDR3 is CASSTLTGDYGYTF. DNA of the CDR3: TGTGCCAGCAGCACCCTAACAGGGGACTATGGCTACACCTTC.

The chain links TRBV28 to TRBJ1-1; 9 nucleotides line up with TRBD1. With V trimmed by 3 bases and J by 13 bases, 9 bases remained unmatched. CDR1 is MDHEN, CDR2 SYDVKM, per germline. The CDR3 length is 13 residues. The CDR3 DNA reads TGTGCCAGCAGTTTCCCCGGGACAGGGAAGGTTTTCTTT. The encoded protein is CASSFPGTGKVFF. Using reference TRBV28 and TRBJ1-1 for the parts outside the CDR3, the full variable domain is DVKVTQSSRYLVKRTGEKVFLECVQDMDHENMFWYRQDPGLGLRLIYFSYDVKMKEKGDIPEGYSVSREKKERFSLILESASTNQTSMYLCASSFPGTGKVFFGQGTRLTVV.

This chain joins TRBV6-6 and TRBJ2-2; TRBD2 might be the D (6 bases). This CDR3 contains 14 residues. Germline V lookup: CDR1 MNHNY, CDR2 SVGAGI (reference sequence). V dropped 6 bases and J dropped 8 bases, with 16 bases sitting between them. CDR3 in DNA: TGTGCCAGCAGATTCGCTAGCGACAGTGGGGAGCTGTTTTTT. The encoded protein is CASRFASDSGELFF.

Only one count was recorded for this clone. This sequence joins TRBV18 and TRBJ1-2; 9 bases are a match to TRBD1. The J segment lost 7 bases and the V segment lost 3 bases, leaving 3 bases of the junction unmatched. The V gene's germline CDR1 is KGHSH and CDR2 LQKENI. CDR3 length: 13 residues. CDR3 protein: CASSPQDRGGYTF. DNA for the CDR3: TGTGCCAGCTCACCCCAGGACAGGGGTGGCTACACCTTC.

Here the CDR3 DNA reads TGTGCCAGTAGCCACCCTTCAGACAGCAATAGCAATCAGCCCCAGCATTTT. This translates into CASSHPSDSNSNQPQHF. This rearrangement joins TRBV19 to TRBJ1-5, with a possible D match to TRBD1 (5 bases). The CDR3 sequence is 17 residues long. The germline V gene encodes CDR1 LNHDA and CDR2 SQIVND (reference sequence). V gave up 6 bases and J gave up 0 bases, with 18 bases separating them.